The clone carrying this T cell receptor beta chain was detected a few times. The data are from a study of T cells after yellow fever vaccination. MiXCR, run by TCRdb on the 5' RACE reads, gives a single entry per CDR3 protein. The sample includes about 340,000 distinct CDR3 sequences, around 13% of them seen just once. V was trimmed by 8 bases and J by 4 bases, leaving 19 bases between them. Germline assignment: CDR1 SEHNR and CDR2 FQNEAQ (reference sequence). The CDR3 has 15 residues. The sequencing here drew on CD4+ T cells sorted from PBMCs, taken 15 days after the yellow fever booster vaccination. The clonotype originates from a man between 18 and 29 years old who received the YFV17D yellow fever vaccine. This rearrangement joins TRBV7-9 to TRBJ2-3; a possible D gene is TRBD1 (5 bases). The CDR3 sequence is CASCHSQGLADTQYF. CDR3 DNA: TGTGCCAGCTGCCACTCCCAGGGCCTCGCAGATACGCAGTATTTT.